Following are 29 T cell receptor beta chains from one sample sequenced in a study of PD-1 blockade in classical Hodgkin lymphoma. Here immunoSEQ multiplex PCR was the method, and the copy in TCRdb shows in-frame clones only, minus some. The table records roughly 40,000 clones, approximately 64% of them present only once. Each of the patients experienced relapse following autologous stem cell transplantation, and their brentuximab vedotin exposure differed. The sequences come from peripheral blood mononuclear cells (PBMCs), collected at baseline. The receptor set was obtained from a human donor with classical Hodgkin lymphoma.

Only one count was recorded for this clone. The V gene is TRBV7-8, the J gene TRBJ2-3; D might be TRBD1 or TRBD2, each matching 6 bases. Trimming stripped 5 bases from V and 4 bases from J, with 10 bases between. From germline, CDR1 is SGHVS and CDR2 FQNEAQ. The CDR3 runs to 13 residues. CDR3 nucleotides: TGTGCCAGCAGCGAGGGGGGTTCAGATACGCAGTATTTT. It encodes CASSEGGSDTQYF.

The V call is TRBV29-1, the J call TRBJ2-7, with TRBD1 matching over 8 bases. Germline CDR1 is SQVTM and CDR2 is ANQGSEA. V lost 6 bases to trimming and J lost 1 base; unmatched junction nucleotides: 8. The CDR3 runs 14 residues. The CDR3 nucleotides read TGCAGCGTCGCCGGGGACAGGAAGTCCTACGAGCAGTACTTC. Amino acid sequence: CSVAGDRKSYEQYF.

The chain uses TRBV28 and TRBJ2-3, with 10 bases that match TRBD2. The V gene end was trimmed by 6 bases and the J gene end by 5 bases; junction bases not matched to a gene: 11. In germline, CDR1 is MDHEN, CDR2 SYDVKM. The CDR3 has 16 amino acids. The CDR3 sequence is CASSPLGAGGQDTQYF. CDR3 coding DNA: TGTGCCAGCAGCCCCCTTGGAGCGGGAGGGCAAGATACGCAGTATTTT.

This chain uses TRBV7-9 with TRBJ2-7, with 9 bases identical to TRBD2. The CDR3 loop spans 17 amino acids. In germline, CDR1 is SEHNR, CDR2 FQNEAQ (reference sequence). V was clipped by 3 bases and J by 1 base; unmatched bases: 10. The CDR3: CASSLGTSFERSYEQYF. The CDR3 nucleotides are TGTGCCAGCAGCTTGGGGACTAGCTTCGAGAGATCCTACGAGCAGTACTTC.

The gene calls are TRBV13 and TRBJ2-3, with 9 bases identical to TRBD1. V lost 6 bases and J lost 6; bases outside the gene matches: 16. The germline V gene has CDR1 PRHDT and CDR2 FYEKMQ (reference sequence). The length of the CDR3 is 17 residues. The CDR3 DNA follows: TGTGCCAGCAGACCTACTCCGGGACAGGGCCTTCCGGATACGCAGTATTTT. Its translation: CASRPTPGQGLPDTQYF.

The CDR3 region is CASSQDLPRTDLQETQYF. The CDR3 DNA follows: TGCGCCAGCAGCCAAGATCTCCCACGGACAGATCTCCAAGAGACCCAGTACTTC. The chain recombines TRBV4-3 with TRBJ2-5; tentative D call: TRBD1 (6 bases). Trimming stripped 0 bases from V and 1 base from J, with 18 bases between. Germline values: CDR1 LGHNA, CDR2 YSLEER. The CDR3 is 18 amino acids.

This clone was counted only a few times. V and J are TRBV9 and TRBJ2-1, with 11 bases aligning to TRBD2. The CDR3 has 15 residues. The germline gives CDR1 SGDLS, CDR2 YYNGEE. V lost 0 bases, J lost 7 bases, and 3 bases stayed unmatched. The CDR3 loop is CASSVGASGGNEQFF. The CDR3 DNA follows: TGTGCCAGCAGCGTAGGGGCTAGCGGGGGGAATGAGCAGTTCTTC.

The chain employs TRBV6-5 and TRBJ1-5; a possible D gene is TRBD1 (6 bases). Germline V lookup: CDR1 MNHEY, CDR2 SVGAGI. V gave up 7 bases and J gave up 4 bases, with 8 bases separating them. The CDR3 totals 12 residues. CDR3 sequence: CASKGGNQPQHF. The CDR3 coding sequence is TGTGCCAGCAAGGGGGGGAATCAGCCCCAGCATTTT.

The chain has TRBV4-3 and TRBJ1-1; possibly TRBD1 for D (5 bases). The CDR3 spans 16 residues. V lost 0 bases, J lost 3 bases, and 14 bases lay in between. Germline V gene sequence: CDR1 LGHNA, CDR2 YSLEER. CDR3 protein: CASSQDSQGADTEAFF. The CDR3 DNA follows: TGCGCCAGCAGCCAAGACTCCCAAGGGGCGGACACTGAAGCTTTCTTT.

This chain links TRBV4-1 with TRBJ2-1; TRBD2 matches 13 bases. Per the germline V gene, CDR1 is MGHRA and CDR2 is YSYEKL. V was pared by 4 bases and J by 14 bases, with 11 bases of the junction left unmatched. The CDR3 contains 15 residues. CDR3 bases: TGCGCCAGCAGCCTCGGGACTAGCGGGACGACAATGGAGTTCTTC. This gives the protein CASSLGTSGTTMEFF.

The V call is TRBV4-3, the J call TRBJ1-1; D ambiguous. V gave up 0 bases and J gave up 0 bases, with 8 bases separating them. From germline, CDR1 is LGHNA and CDR2 YSLEER. The CDR3 is 15 amino acids. The CDR3 loop is CASSQELVMNTEAFF. CDR3 nucleotide sequence: TGCGCCAGCAGCCAAGAATTGGTAATGAACACTGAAGCTTTCTTT.

The gene calls are TRBV27 and TRBJ1-2; unclear D gene. Between the trimmed V and J ends, which lost 6 bases and 3 bases, there was a span of 20 bases. The CDR3 is made up of 16 amino acids. Per germline, CDR1 MNHEY and CDR2 SMNVEV (reference sequence). This chain's CDR3 is CASSPSIGVWDYGYTF. Here the CDR3 DNA reads TGTGCCAGCAGCCCCTCGATCGGGGTATGGGACTATGGCTACACCTTC.

The chain joins TRBV5-4 to TRBJ2-1; 7 nucleotides agree with TRBD1. The germline gives CDR1 SGHNT, CDR2 YYREEE (reference sequence). CDR3 size: 13 residues. Germline trimming cut 5 bases from V and 6 bases from J; bases unmatched to any gene: 5. The CDR3 DNA reads as TGTGCCAGCAGAACCCCAGGGGGCAATGAGCAGTTCTTC. It codes for CASRTPGGNEQFF.

V and J are TRBV27 and TRBJ1-5, with no clear D. Germline assignment: CDR1 MNHEY and CDR2 SMNVEV (reference sequence). Trimming pared 1 base from V and 6 bases from J, leaving 13 bases between. This CDR3 is built from 15 residues. The CDR3 coding sequence is TGTGCCAGCAGTTTATACGGCTCAGGAGGTCAGCCCCAGCATTTT. This codes for CASSLYGSGGQPQHF.

This rearrangement joins TRBV7-2 to TRBJ1-5; D is undetermined. The V gene's germline CDR1 is SGHTA and CDR2 FQGNSA. The germline V and J ends were trimmed by 3 bases and 6 bases, with 15 bases remaining between them. This CDR3 is 15 amino acids long. The chain's CDR3 is CASSFLPGGGQPQHF. The CDR3 DNA follows: TGTGCCAGCAGCTTTCTTCCAGGTGGTGGTCAGCCCCAGCATTTT.

CDR3 in DNA: TGTGCCAGCAGCCTAAGAACAGGACCCTACGAGCAGTACTTC. Its protein is CASSLRTGPYEQYF. The V gene is TRBV7-8, the J gene TRBJ2-7, with D perhaps TRBD1 (5 bases). CDR3 size: 14 residues. V dropped 5 bases and J dropped 2 bases, with 13 bases sitting between them. The germline CDR1 and CDR2 sequences are SGHVS and FQNEAQ.

In its sample, this clone was seen once. In nucleotides, the CDR3 is TGTGCCAGCAGTGACTCGAATGGGGCTATCTACAATGAGCAGTTCTTC. As protein: CASSDSNGAIYNEQFF. V is TRBV6-4 and J is TRBJ2-1, with D possibly matching TRBD1 (5 bases). CDR3 length: 16 residues. Germline-derived CDR1 and CDR2 are MRHNA and SNTAGT. Trimming took off 0 bases at V and 3 bases at J, with 12 bases between the two ends.

The rearrangement uses TRBV5-5 and TRBJ2-3; a weak D match, TRBD2 (6 bases). The CDR3 is 16 amino acids. V lost 1 base and J lost 0, with 12 bases in between. Germline lookup yields CDR1 SGHKS and CDR2 YYEKEE (reference sequence). The CDR3 spells CASSLRFGGSTDTQYF. In DNA form, the CDR3 reads TGTGCCAGCAGCTTGAGGTTTGGGGGGAGCACAGATACGCAGTATTTT.

The chain couples TRBV28 to TRBJ2-7, with 13 bases that match TRBD2. Looked up from germline, CDR1 is MDHEN and CDR2 is SYDVKM. V was pared by 5 bases and J by 2 bases, with 6 bases of the junction left unmatched. The CDR3 is 16 residues long. The CDR3 DNA reads TGTGCCAGCAGTAGAGGACTAGCGGGAGTACCCTACGAGCAGTACTTC. Its translation is CASSRGLAGVPYEQYF.

The chain uses TRBV10-3 and TRBJ1-6; 7 nucleotides line up with TRBD1. Germline V lookup: CDR1 ENHRY, CDR2 SYGVKD. V was clipped by 1 base and J by 8 bases; unmatched bases: 5. This CDR3 has 15 amino acids. The CDR3 bases are TGTGCCATCAGTGAGTTGGGACAGTTTGATTCACCCCTCCACTTT. This sequence encodes CAISELGQFDSPLHF.

This chain joins TRBV5-1 and TRBJ2-7; D possibly corresponds to TRBD2 (6 bases). Germline V gene lookup returns CDR1 SGHRS and CDR2 YFSETQ. Trimming took 10 bases from V and 4 from J, leaving 18 bases between them. The CDR3 runs 13 residues. In DNA, the CDR3 is TGCGCCGGGTCCGGGACTGAGGTTTACGAGCAGTACTTC. Its protein product is CAGSGTEVYEQYF.

The V and J genes are TRBV28 and TRBJ1-5; perhaps TRBD1 as D (6 bases). The CDR3 length is 15 residues. Between the trimmed V and J ends, which lost 6 bases and 2 bases, there was a span of 14 bases. Per the germline V gene, CDR1 is MDHEN and CDR2 is SYDVKM. The CDR3 region has the DNA TGTGCCAGCAGATGGGGGGGCTCAGGCAATCAGCCCCAGCATTTT. As protein: CASRWGGSGNQPQHF.

The rearrangement links TRBV9 to TRBJ1-1; D not resolved. Germline V lookup: CDR1 SGDLS, CDR2 YYNGEE. Trimming stripped 6 bases from V and 1 base from J, with 10 bases between. This CDR3 region has 13 residues. The CDR3 loop is CASTDPRNTEAFF. CDR3 DNA sequence: TGTGCCAGCACGGATCCACGGAACACTGAAGCTTTCTTT.

V is TRBV5-1 and J is TRBJ1-1, with 10 positions matching TRBD1. CDR1 is SGHRS, CDR2 YFSETQ, per germline. With 3 bases clipped from V and 5 bases from J, the junction kept 4 bases outside the gene matches. This CDR3 is 14 amino acids long. CDR3 protein: CASSSRTGGTEAFF. The CDR3 bases are TGCGCCAGCAGCTCTCGGACAGGGGGGACTGAAGCTTTCTTT. Supplemented by reference TRBV5-1 and TRBJ1-1, the full variable domain reads KAGVTQTPRYLIKTRGQQVTLSCSPISGHRSVSWYQQTPGQGLQFLFEYFSETQRNKGNFPGRFSGRQFSNSRSEMNVSTLELGDSALYLCASSSRTGGTEAFFGQGTRLTVV.

This clone appeared a single time. This chain links TRBV19 with TRBJ2-1; 9 nucleotides align to TRBD2. The germline V gene encodes CDR1 LNHDA and CDR2 SQIVND (reference sequence). V shed 7 bases and J 8 bases; nucleotides not matched to a gene: 6. This CDR3 is 13 amino acids long. CDR3 protein: CASIGTSFHEQFF. The CDR3 DNA reads as TGTGCCAGTATCGGGACTAGCTTTCATGAGCAGTTCTTC. The full variable domain, rest sourced from reference TRBV19 and TRBJ2-1, is DGGITQSPKYLFRKEGQNVTLSCEQNLNHDAMYWYRQDPGQGLRLIYYSQIVNDFQKGDIAEGYSVSREKKESFPLTVTSAQKNPTAFYLCASIGTSFHEQFFGPGTRLTVL.

This chain joins TRBV7-2 and TRBJ2-3; 7 bases map to TRBD2. The V gene's germline CDR1 is SGHTA and CDR2 FQGNSA. CDR3 length equals 15 residues. V trimming: 5 bases; J trimming: 1 base; junction bases outside the gene matches: 6. In DNA, the CDR3 is TGTGCCAGCAGCGCCAGCGGGACCGGCACAGATACGCAGTATTTT. Translation gives CASSASGTGTDTQYF.

The V call is TRBV9, the J call TRBJ2-7, with TRBD2 matching over 8 bases. The J segment lost 0 bases and the V segment lost 4 bases, leaving 15 bases of the junction unmatched. The CDR3 is made up of 18 amino acids. Germline CDR1 is SGDLS and CDR2 is YYNGEE. CDR3 region: CASSTRPDVAGSSYEQYF. The CDR3 nucleotides read TGTGCCAGCAGCACCCGCCCCGATGTAGCGGGGAGCTCCTACGAGCAGTACTTC.

This sequence joins TRBV30 and TRBJ2-3; D possibly corresponds to TRBD2 (6 bases). CDR3 length: 15 amino acids. Germline-derived CDR1 and CDR2 are GTSNPN and SVGIG (reference sequence). Trimming shortened V by 2 bases and J by 2 bases, and 14 bases separated the two germline ends. CDR3: CAWSYGSGLTDTQYF. DNA of the CDR3: TGTGCCTGGAGTTATGGTAGCGGACTCACAGATACGCAGTATTTT.

The V and J genes are TRBV29-1 and TRBJ1-2, with TRBD1 as a possible D gene (5 bases). V was cut by 6 bases and J by 4 bases, with 18 bases left in between. Germline V gene lookup returns CDR1 SQVTM and CDR2 ANQGSEA. The CDR3 runs 14 residues. CDR3 bases: TGCAGCGTGGCCCTGATCCAGGGCTCCTATGGCTACACCTTC. Its protein product is CSVALIQGSYGYTF. Full variable domain (rest looked up from reference TRBV29-1 and TRBJ1-2): SAVISQKPSRDICQRGTSLTIQCQVDSQVTMMFWYRQQPGQSLTLIATANQGSEATYESGFVIDKFPISRPNLTFSTLTVSNMSPEDSSIYLCSVALIQGSYGYTFGSGTRLTVV.